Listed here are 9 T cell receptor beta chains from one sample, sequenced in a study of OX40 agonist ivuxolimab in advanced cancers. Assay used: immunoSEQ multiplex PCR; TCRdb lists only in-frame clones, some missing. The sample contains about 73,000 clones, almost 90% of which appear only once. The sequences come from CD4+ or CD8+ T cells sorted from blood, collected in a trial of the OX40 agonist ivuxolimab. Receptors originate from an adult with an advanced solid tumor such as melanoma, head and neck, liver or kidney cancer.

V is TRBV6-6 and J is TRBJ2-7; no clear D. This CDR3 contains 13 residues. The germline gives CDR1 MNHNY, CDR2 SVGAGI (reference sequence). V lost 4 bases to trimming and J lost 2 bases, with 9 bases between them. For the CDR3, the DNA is TGTGCCAGCAGTTCCGCCCAAACCTACGAGCAGTACTTC. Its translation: CASSSAQTYEQYF.

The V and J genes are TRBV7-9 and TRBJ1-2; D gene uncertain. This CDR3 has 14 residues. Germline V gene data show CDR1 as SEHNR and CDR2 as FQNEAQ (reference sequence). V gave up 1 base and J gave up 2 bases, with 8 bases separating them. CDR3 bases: TGTGCCAGCAGCTTAGTGGGAGGGAACTATGGCTACACCTTC. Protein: CASSLVGGNYGYTF. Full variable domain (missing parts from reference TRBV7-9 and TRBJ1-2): DTGVSQNPRHKITKRGQNVTFRCDPISEHNRLYWYRQTLGQGPEFLTYFQNEAQLEKSRLLSDRFSAERPKGSFSTLEIQRTEQGDSAMYLCASSLVGGNYGYTFGSGTRLTVV.

The CDR3 DNA is TGTGCCAGCCACTTGGGGGGGAGCTCCTACAATGAGCAGTTCTTC. Its protein is CASHLGGSSYNEQFF. The chain couples TRBV11-2 to TRBJ2-1; 7 nucleotides align to TRBD2. The CDR3 is 15 residues long. Germline-derived CDR1 and CDR2 are SGHAT and FQNNGV. Unmatched junction bases numbered 7, after V lost 8 bases and J lost 0 bases. The whole variable domain, filled in from reference TRBV11-2 and TRBJ2-1, reads EAGVAQSPRYKIIEKRQSVAFWCNPISGHATLYWYQQILGQGPKLLIQFQNNGVVDDSQLPKDRFSAERLKGVDSTLKIQPAKLEDSAVYLCASHLGGSSYNEQFFGPGTRLTVL.

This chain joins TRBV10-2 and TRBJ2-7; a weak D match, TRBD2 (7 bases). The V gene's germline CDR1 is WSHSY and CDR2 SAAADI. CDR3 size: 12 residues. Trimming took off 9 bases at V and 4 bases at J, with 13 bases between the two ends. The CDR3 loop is CASRGAGYEQYF. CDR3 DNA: TGCGCCAGTCGGGGGGCTGGTTACGAGCAGTACTTC.

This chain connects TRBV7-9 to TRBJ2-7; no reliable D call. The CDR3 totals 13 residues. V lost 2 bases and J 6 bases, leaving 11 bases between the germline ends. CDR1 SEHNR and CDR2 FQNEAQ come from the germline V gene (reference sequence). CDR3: CASSLSPTVEQYF. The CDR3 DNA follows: TGTGCCAGCAGCTTAAGCCCAACAGTCGAGCAGTACTTC. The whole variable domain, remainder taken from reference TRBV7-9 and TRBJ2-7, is DTGVSQNPRHKITKRGQNVTFRCDPISEHNRLYWYRQTLGQGPEFLTYFQNEAQLEKSRLLSDRFSAERPKGSFSTLEIQRTEQGDSAMYLCASSLSPTVEQYFGPGTRLTVT.

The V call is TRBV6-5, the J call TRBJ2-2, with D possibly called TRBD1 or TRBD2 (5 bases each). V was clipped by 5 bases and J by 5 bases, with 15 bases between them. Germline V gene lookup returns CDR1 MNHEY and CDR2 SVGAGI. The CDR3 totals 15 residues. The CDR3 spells CASSTLGPGTGELFF. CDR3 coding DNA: TGTGCCAGCAGTACATTGGGACCGGGAACCGGGGAGCTGTTTTTT.

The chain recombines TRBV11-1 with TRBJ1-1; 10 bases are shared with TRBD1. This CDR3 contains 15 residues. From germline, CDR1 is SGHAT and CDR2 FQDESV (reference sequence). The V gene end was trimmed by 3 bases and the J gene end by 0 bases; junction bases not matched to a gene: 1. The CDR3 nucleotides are TGTGCCAGCAGCTTGGACAGGGGGGTGAACACTGAAGCTTTCTTT. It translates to CASSLDRGVNTEAFF.

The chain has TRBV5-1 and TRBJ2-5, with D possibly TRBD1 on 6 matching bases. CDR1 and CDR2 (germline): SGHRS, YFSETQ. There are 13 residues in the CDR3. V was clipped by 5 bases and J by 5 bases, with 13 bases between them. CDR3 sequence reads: CASRQGSLETQYF. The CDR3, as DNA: TGCGCCAGCAGACAGGGAAGTCTGGAGACCCAGTACTTC.

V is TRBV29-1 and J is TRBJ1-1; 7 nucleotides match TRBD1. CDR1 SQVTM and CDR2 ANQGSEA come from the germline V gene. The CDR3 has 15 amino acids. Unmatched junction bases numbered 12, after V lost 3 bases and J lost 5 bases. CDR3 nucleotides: TGCAGCGTTGAGAAGACAGGGTTAAGTTGGACTGAAGCTTTCTTT. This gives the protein CSVEKTGLSWTEAFF.